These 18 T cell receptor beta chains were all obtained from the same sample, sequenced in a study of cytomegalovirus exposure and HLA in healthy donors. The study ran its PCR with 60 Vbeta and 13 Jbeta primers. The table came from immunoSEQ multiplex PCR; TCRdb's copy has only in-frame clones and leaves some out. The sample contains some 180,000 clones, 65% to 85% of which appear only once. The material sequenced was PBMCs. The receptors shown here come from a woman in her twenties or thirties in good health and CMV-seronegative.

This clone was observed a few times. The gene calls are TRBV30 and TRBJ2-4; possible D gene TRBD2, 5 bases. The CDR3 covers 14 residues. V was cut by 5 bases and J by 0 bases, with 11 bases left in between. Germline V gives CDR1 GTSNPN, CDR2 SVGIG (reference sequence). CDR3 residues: CAWESGVAKNIQYF. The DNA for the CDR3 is TGTGCCTGGGAAAGCGGCGTAGCCAAAAACATTCAGTACTTC.

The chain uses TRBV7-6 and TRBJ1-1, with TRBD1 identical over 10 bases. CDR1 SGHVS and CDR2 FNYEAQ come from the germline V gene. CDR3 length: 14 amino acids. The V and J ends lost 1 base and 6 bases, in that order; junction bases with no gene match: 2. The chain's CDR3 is CASSLGTGGPEAFF. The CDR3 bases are TGTGCCAGCAGCTTAGGGACAGGGGGACCTGAAGCTTTCTTT.

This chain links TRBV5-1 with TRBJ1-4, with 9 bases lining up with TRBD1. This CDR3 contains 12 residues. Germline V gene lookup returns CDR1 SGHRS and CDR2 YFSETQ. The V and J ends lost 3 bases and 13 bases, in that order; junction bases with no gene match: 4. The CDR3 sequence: CASSWTGEALFF. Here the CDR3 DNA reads TGCGCCAGCAGCTGGACAGGGGAAGCACTGTTTTTT.

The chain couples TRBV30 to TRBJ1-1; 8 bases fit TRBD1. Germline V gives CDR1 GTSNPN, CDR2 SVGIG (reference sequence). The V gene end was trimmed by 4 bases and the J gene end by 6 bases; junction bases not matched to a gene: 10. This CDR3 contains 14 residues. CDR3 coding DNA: TGTGCCTGGACCAGACAGGGGAAGGCCGCTGAAGCTTTCTTT. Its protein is CAWTRQGKAAEAFF. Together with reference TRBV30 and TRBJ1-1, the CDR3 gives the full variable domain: SQTIHQWPATLVQPVGSPLSLECTVEGTSNPNLYWYRQAAGRGLQLLFYSVGIGQISSEVPQNLSASRPQDRQFILSSKKLLLSDSGFYLCAWTRQGKAAEAFFGQGTRLTVV.

The DNA for the CDR3 is TGTGCCAGCAGTCTTCCGGGACAGTACACCGGGGAGCTGTTTTTT. This gives the protein CASSLPGQYTGELFF. The chain has TRBV5-4 and TRBJ1-3; 7 nucleotides line up with TRBD1. The DNA end lines up better with TRBJ2-2; the J call may be wrong. The CDR3 totals 15 residues. Germline V gives CDR1 SGHNT, CDR2 YYREEE (reference sequence).

This CDR3 reads CASSATSGGDVYNEQFF. CDR3 nucleotide sequence: TGTGCCAGCAGTGCAACTAGCGGGGGGGATGTCTACAATGAGCAGTTCTTC. This chain uses TRBV6-1 with TRBJ2-1; 13 positions agree with TRBD2. The CDR3 is 17 amino acids. CDR1 and CDR2 from the germline V gene are MNHNS and SASEGT. The V segment lost 4 bases and the J segment 3 bases; nucleotides outside the gene matches: 6.

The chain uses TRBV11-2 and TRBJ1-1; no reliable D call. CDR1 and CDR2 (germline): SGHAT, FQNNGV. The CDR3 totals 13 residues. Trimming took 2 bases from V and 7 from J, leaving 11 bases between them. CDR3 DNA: TGTGCCAGCAGCTTATCGCGACAAAGTGAAGCTTTCTTT. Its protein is CASSLSRQSEAFF.

The CDR3 DNA follows: TGTGCCAGCAGCGGGAACAGTGGAAACACCATATATTTT. Its protein is CASSGNSGNTIYF. V and J are TRBV9 and TRBJ1-3; D gene unclear. The V end was cut by 3 bases, the J end by 3 bases, with 7 bases between. Germline CDR1 SGDLS, CDR2 YYNGEE. This CDR3 is built from 13 residues.

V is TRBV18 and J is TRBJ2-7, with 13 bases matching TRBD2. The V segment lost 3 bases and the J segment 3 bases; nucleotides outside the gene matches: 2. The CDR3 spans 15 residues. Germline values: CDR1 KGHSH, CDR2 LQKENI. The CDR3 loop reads CASSPRTSGSYEQYF. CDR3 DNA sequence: TGTGCCAGCTCACCGAGGACTAGCGGGAGCTACGAGCAGTACTTC.

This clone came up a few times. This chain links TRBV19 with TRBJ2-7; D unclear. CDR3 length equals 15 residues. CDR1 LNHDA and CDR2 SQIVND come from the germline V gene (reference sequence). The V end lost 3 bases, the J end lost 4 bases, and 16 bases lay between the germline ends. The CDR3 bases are TGTGCCAGTAGTATGCGGAGTTCGTTCAGATACGAGCAGTACTTC. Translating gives CASSMRSSFRYEQYF.

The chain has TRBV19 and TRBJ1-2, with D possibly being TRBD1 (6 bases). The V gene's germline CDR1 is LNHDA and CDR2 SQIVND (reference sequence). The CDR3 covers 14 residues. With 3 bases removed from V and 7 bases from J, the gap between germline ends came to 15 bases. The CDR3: CASSIRAGVGGYTF. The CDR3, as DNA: TGTGCCAGTAGTATCAGGGCAGGGGTAGGTGGCTACACCTTC.

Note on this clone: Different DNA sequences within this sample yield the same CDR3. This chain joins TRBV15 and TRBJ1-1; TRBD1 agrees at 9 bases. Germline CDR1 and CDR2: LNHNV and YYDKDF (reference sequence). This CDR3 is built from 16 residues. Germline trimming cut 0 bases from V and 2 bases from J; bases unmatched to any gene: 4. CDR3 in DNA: TGTGCCACCAGCAGAGATCGACAGGGGGTAAACACTGAAGCTTTCTTT. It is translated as CATSRDRQGVNTEAFF. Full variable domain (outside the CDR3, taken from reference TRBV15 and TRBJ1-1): DAMVIQNPRYQVTQFGKPVTLSCSQTLNHNVMYWYQQKSSQAPKLLFHYYDKDFNNEADTPDNFQSRRPNTSFCFLDIRSPGLGDTAMYLCATSRDRQGVNTEAFFGQGTRLTVV.

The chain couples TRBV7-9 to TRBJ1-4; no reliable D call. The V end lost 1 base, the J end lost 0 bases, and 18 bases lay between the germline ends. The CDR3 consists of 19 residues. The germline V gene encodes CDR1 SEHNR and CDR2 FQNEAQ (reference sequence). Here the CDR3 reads CASSLGGGFSETTNEKLFF. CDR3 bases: TGTGCCAGCAGCTTAGGTGGAGGATTTAGTGAAACAACTAATGAAAAACTGTTTTTT. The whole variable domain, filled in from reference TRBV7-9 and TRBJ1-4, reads DTGVSQNPRHKITKRGQNVTFRCDPISEHNRLYWYRQTLGQGPEFLTYFQNEAQLEKSRLLSDRFSAERPKGSFSTLEIQRTEQGDSAMYLCASSLGGGFSETTNEKLFFGSGTQLSVL.

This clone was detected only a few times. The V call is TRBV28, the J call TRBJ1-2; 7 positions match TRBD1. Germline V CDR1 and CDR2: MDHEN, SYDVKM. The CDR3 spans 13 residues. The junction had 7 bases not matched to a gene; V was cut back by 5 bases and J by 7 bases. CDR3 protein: CASSLDRVSGYTF. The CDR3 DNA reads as TGTGCCAGCAGTCTAGACAGGGTCAGTGGCTACACCTTC.

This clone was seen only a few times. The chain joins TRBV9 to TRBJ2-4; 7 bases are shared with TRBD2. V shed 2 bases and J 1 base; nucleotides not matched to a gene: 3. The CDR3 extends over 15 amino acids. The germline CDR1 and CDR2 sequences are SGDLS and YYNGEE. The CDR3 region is CASSVGGSAKNIQYF. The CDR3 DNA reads TGTGCCAGCAGCGTGGGGGGGTCGGCCAAAAACATTCAGTACTTC.

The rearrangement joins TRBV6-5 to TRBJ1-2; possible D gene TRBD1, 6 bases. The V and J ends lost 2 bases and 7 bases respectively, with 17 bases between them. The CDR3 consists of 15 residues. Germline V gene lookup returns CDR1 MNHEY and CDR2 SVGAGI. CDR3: CASSYRGQPGLGYTF. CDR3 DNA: TGTGCCAGCAGTTACCGAGGACAGCCCGGGCTTGGCTACACCTTC.

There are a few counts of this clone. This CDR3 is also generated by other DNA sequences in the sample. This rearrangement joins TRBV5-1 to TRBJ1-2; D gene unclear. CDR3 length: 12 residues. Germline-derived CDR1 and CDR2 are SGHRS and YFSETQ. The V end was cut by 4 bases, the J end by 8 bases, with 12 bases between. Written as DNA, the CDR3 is TGCGCCAGCAGCCTTGACGCGGCGGGCTACACCTTC. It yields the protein CASSLDAAGYTF.

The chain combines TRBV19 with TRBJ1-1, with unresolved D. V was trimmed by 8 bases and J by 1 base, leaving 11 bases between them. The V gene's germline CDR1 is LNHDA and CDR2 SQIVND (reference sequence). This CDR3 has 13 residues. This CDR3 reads CASRRLWNTEAFF. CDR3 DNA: TGTGCCAGTCGTAGACTGTGGAACACTGAAGCTTTCTTT.